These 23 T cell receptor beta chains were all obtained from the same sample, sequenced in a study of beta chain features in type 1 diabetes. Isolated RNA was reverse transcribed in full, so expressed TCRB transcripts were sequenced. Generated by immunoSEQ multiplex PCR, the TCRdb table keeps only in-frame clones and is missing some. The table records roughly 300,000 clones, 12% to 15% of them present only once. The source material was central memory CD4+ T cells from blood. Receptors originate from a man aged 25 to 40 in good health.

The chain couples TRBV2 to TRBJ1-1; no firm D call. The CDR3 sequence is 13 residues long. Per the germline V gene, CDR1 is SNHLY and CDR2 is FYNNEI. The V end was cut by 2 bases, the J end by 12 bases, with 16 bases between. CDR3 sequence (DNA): TGTGCCAGCAGTGAAAGCGCGACTTTGAGTACTTTCTTT. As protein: CASSESATLSTFF.

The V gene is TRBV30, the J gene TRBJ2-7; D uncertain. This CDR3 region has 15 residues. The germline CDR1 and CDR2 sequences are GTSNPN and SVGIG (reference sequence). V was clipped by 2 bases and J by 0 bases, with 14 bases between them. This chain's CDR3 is CAWSHQFISSYEQYF. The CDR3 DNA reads TGTGCCTGGAGTCACCAGTTTATAAGCTCCTACGAGCAGTACTTC. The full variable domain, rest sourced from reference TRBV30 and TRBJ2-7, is SQTIHQWPATLVQPVGSPLSLECTVEGTSNPNLYWYRQAAGRGLQLLFYSVGIGQISSEVPQNLSASRPQDRQFILSSKKLLLSDSGFYLCAWSHQFISSYEQYFGPGTRLTVT.

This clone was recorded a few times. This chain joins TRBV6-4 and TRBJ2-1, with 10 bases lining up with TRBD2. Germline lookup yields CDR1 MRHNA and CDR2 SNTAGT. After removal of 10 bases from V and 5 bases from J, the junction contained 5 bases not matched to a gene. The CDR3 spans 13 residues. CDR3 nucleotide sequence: TGTGCCATCCTAGCGGGGGTACACAATGAGCAGTTCTTC. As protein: CAILAGVHNEQFF.

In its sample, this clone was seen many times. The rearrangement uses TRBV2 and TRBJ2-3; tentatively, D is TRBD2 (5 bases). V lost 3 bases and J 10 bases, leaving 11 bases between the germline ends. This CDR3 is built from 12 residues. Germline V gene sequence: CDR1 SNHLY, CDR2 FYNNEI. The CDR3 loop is CASSEDSGAQYF. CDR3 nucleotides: TGTGCCAGCAGTGAGGACTCCGGGGCGCAGTATTTT. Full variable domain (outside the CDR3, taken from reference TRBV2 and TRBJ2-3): EPEVTQTPSHQVTQMGQEVILRCVPISNHLYFYWYRQILGQKVEFLVSFYNNEISEKSEIFDDQFSVERPDGSNFTLKIRSTKLEDSAMYFCASSEDSGAQYFGPGTRLTVL.

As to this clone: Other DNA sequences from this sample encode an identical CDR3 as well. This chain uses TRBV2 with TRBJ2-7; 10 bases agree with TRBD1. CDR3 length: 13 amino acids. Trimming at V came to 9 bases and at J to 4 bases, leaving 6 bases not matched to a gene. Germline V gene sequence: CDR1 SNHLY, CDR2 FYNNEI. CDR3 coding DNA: TGTGCCAGTTCCGGGACAGGGGTTTACGAGCAGTACTTC. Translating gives CASSGTGVYEQYF. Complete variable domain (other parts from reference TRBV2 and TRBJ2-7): EPEVTQTPSHQVTQMGQEVILRCVPISNHLYFYWYRQILGQKVEFLVSFYNNEISEKSEIFDDQFSVERPDGSNFTLKIRSTKLEDSAMYFCASSGTGVYEQYFGPGTRLTVT.

CDR3 nucleotide sequence: TGCGCCAGCAGCCACCGGGCCGGGGGTTCAAATGAAAAACTGTTTTTT. Its translation: CASSHRAGGSNEKLFF. The chain combines TRBV4-3 with TRBJ1-4; D may be TRBD1 (5 bases). Trimming took 3 bases from V and 5 from J, leaving 16 bases between them. Looked up from germline, CDR1 is LGHNA and CDR2 is YSLEER. The CDR3 has 16 amino acids.

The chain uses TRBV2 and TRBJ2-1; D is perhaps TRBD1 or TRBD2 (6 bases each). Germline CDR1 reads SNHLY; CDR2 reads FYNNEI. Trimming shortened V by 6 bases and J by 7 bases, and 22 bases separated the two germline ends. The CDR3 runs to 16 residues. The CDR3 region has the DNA TGTGCCAGCAGCAGACTAGTACTGGCTACAGGGAATGAGCAGTTCTTC. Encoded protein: CASSRLVLATGNEQFF.

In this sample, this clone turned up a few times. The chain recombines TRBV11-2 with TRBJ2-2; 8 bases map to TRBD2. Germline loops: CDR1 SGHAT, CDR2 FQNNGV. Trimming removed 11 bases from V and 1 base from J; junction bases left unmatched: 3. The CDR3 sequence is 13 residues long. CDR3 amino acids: CAGSGGNTGELFF. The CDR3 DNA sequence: TGTGCCGGGAGCGGGGGGAACACCGGGGAGCTGTTTTTT. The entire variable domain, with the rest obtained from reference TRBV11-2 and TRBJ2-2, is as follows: EAGVAQSPRYKIIEKRQSVAFWCNPISGHATLYWYQQILGQGPKLLIQFQNNGVVDDSQLPKDRFSAERLKGVDSTLKIQPAKLEDSAVYLCAGSGGNTGELFFGEGSRLTVL.

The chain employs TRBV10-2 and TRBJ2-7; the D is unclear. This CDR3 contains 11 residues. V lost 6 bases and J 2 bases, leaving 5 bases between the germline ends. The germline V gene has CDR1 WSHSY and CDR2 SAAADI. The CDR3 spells CASRDPYEQYF. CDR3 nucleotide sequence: TGCGCCAGCAGGGATCCCTACGAGCAGTACTTC.

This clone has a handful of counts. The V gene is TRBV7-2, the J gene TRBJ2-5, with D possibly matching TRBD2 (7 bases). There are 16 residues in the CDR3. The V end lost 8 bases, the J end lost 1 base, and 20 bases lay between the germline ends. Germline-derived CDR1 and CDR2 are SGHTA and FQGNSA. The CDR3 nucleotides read TGTGCCAGCTTACTCGGGGGGCGGGGGCCCCAAGAGACCCAGTACTTC. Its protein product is CASLLGGRGPQETQYF.

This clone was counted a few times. The CDR3 here is CASSSRTSGYTDTQYF. CDR3 coding DNA: TGTGCCAGCAGCTCCCGGACTAGCGGGTACACAGATACGCAGTATTTT. The J gene is TRBJ2-3, the V gene TRBV11-2, with TRBD2 identical over 11 bases. Germline lookup yields CDR1 SGHAT and CDR2 FQNNGV. The J segment lost 2 bases and the V segment lost 4 bases, leaving 5 bases of the junction unmatched. The CDR3 totals 16 residues.

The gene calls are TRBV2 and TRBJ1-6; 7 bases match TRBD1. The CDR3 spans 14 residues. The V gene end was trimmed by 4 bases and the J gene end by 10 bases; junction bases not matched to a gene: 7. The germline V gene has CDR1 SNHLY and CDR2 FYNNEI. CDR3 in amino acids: CASSVGTVESPLHF. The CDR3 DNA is TGTGCCAGCAGTGTAGGGACAGTAGAATCACCCCTCCACTTT.

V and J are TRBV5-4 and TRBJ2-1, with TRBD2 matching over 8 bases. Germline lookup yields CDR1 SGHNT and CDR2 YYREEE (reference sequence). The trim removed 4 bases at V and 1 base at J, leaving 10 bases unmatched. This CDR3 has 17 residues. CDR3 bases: TGTGCCAGCAGCCCTGCCCCCGGGGGGGGATCCTACAATGAGCAGTTCTTC. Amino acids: CASSPAPGGGSYNEQFF.

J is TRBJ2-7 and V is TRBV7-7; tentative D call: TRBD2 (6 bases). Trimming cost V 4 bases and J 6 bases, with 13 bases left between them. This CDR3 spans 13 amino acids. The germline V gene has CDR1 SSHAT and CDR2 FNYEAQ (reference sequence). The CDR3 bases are TGTGCCAGCAGCTCGGCTCAGGGAGGCGAGCAGTACTTC. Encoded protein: CASSSAQGGEQYF.

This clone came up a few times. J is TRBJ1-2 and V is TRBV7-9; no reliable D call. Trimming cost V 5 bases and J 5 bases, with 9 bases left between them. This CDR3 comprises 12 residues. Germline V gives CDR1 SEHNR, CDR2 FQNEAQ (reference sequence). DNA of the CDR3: TGTGCCAGCAGCCGCCCGAATTATGGCTACACCTTC. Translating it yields CASSRPNYGYTF.

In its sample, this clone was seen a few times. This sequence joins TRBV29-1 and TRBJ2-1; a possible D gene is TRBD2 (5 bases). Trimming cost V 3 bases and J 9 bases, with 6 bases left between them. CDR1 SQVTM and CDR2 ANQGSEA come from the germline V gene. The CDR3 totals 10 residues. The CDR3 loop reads CSVERVEQFF. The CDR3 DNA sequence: TGCAGCGTTGAGAGGGTTGAGCAGTTCTTC.

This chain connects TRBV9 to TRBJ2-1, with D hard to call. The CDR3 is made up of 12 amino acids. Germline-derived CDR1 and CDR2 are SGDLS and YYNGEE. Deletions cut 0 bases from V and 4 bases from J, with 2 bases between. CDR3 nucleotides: TGTGCCAGCAGCGTAGGATACAATGAGCAGTTCTTC. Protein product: CASSVGYNEQFF.

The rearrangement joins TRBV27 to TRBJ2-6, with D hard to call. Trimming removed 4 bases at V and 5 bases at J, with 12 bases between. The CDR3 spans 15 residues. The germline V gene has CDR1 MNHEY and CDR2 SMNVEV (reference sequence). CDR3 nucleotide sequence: TGTGCCAGCAGTTCCCTTCCTCTATGGGCCAACGTCCTGACTTTC. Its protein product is CASSSLPLWANVLTF.

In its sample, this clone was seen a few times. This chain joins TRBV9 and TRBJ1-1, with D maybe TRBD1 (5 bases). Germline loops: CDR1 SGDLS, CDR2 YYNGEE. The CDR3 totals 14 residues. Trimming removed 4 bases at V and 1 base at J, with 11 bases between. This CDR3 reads CASSPLTENTEAFF. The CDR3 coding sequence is TGTGCCAGCAGCCCGCTGACAGAGAACACTGAAGCTTTCTTT.

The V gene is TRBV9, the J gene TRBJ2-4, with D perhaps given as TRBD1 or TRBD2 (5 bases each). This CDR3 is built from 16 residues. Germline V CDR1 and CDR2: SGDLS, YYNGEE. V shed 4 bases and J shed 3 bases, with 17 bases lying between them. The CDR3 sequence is CASSPMDFQGKNIQYF. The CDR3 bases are TGTGCCAGCAGCCCCATGGACTTCCAGGGCAAAAACATTCAGTACTTC.

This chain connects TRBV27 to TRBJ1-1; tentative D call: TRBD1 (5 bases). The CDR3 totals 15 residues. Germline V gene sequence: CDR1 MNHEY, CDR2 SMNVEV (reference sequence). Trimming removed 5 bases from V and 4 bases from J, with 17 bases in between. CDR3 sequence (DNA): TGTGCCAGCAGTCAAGGCGTCGAAAGGGGCACTGAAGCTTTCTTT. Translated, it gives CASSQGVERGTEAFF.

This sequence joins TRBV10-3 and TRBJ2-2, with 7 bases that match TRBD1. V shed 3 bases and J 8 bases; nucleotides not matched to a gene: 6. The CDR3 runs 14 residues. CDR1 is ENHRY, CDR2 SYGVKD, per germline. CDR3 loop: CAISDSTGQGELFF. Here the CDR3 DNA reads TGTGCCATCAGTGATTCCACGGGACAGGGGGAGCTGTTTTTT.

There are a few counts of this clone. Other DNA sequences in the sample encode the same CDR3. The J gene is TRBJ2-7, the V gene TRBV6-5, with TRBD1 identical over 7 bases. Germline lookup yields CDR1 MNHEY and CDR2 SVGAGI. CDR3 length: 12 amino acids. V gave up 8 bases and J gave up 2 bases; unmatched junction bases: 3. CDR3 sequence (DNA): TGTGCCAGCTCAGGGGGTCCCTACGAGCAGTACTTC. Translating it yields CASSGGPYEQYF.